The 3 T cell receptor beta chains reported below all come from one sample, sequenced in a study of molecular identifiers for immune sequencing clone quantification. TCRdb re-analysed the PCR reads in MiXCR, keeping a single row per CDR3 protein. Of nearly 650,000 distinct CDR3 sequences in the sample, 25% were seen once. Sequences were obtained from naive CD8+ T cells from blood, with Jurkat cell RNA spiked in. The subset here: FACS-sorted CD8+CD4-CCR7+CD45RA+ naive T cells. These receptors were obtained from a human donor in good health. Some libraries in this study had Jurkat cell RNA spiked in.

A few counts support this clonotype. The rearrangement joins TRBV4-1 to TRBJ2-1; TRBD1 is a possible D gene (5 bases). The CDR3 totals 13 residues. Germline CDR1 MGHRA, CDR2 YSYEKL. Trimming took 1 base from V and 13 from J, leaving 14 bases between them. The CDR3 loop is CASSQGEIRGQFF. In DNA form, the CDR3 reads TGCGCCAGCAGCCAAGGAGAAATAAGGGGACAGTTCTTC.

The chain couples TRBV20-1 to TRBJ2-3; TRBD2 agrees at 8 bases. The trim removed 0 bases at V and 7 bases at J, leaving 12 bases unmatched. Germline V gene data show CDR1 as DFQATT and CDR2 as SNEGSKA (reference sequence). This CDR3 comprises 16 residues. CDR3 sequence: CSARDRSLAGLNTQYF. The CDR3 DNA reads TGCAGTGCTAGAGATAGAAGTCTAGCGGGTCTAAATACGCAGTATTTT.

In regard to this clonotype: A much larger clone lies a single base off, so this may be a read error. The V and J genes are TRBV28 and TRBJ2-1; 7 nucleotides align to TRBD1. Losses at the gene ends were 4 bases for V and 13 bases for J; bases not matched to a gene: 4. There are 11 residues in the CDR3. Germline CDR1 reads MDHEN; CDR2 reads SYDVKM. CDR3 sequence: CASSSGGPQFF. The DNA for the CDR3 is TGTGCCAGCAGTTCAGGGGGTCCCCAGTTCTTC.